A selection of T cell receptor beta chains follows, all from one sample in a study of T-cell memory formation after mild COVID-19. One entry per CDR3 protein, called by TCRdb with MiXCR from the 5' RACE reads. The top ten clones hold around a fifth of a sample with about 410,000 distinct CDR3 sequences, roughly 17% of them seen once. Specimen: PBMCs or a T cell subset sorted from them (not recorded which). The receptors shown here come from a man between 18 and 29 years old who had mild COVID-19 (a few samples of this study predate the infection). Cell type and time point are not known. Both conserved end residues are part of each CDR3. The D gene is left open where the match is weak. A clone size is listed for some rows: how often the clone was seen (once, few, many), or a class if it is expanded.

v_call	clone_size	j_call	d_call	cdr3_aa	cdr3_nt
TRBV6-6	-	TRBJ1-1	-	CASSYSSGINTEAFF	TGTGCCAGCAGTTACTCGTCGGGAATTAACACTGAAGCTTTCTTT
TRBV19	-	TRBJ2-3	TRBD1	CASSILQGASDTQYF	TGTGCCAGTAGTATCCTCCAGGGGGCTTCAGATACGCAGTATTTT
TRBV5-1	few	TRBJ1-2	-	CASSLLESMSGYTF	TGCGCCAGCAGCTTGTTGGAGTCTATGAGTGGCTACACCTTC
TRBV7-9	-	TRBJ1-2	-	CASSYRDPAAGYTF	TGTGCCAGCAGCTACCGGGACCCCGCAGCTGGCTACACCTTC
TRBV20-1	many	TRBJ2-3	TRBD2	CSARDPGSGGAADTQYF	TGCAGTGCTAGAGATCCGGGTAGCGGGGGGGCCGCGGATACGCAGTATTTT
TRBV9	-	TRBJ2-5	-	CASSNGGQETQYF	TGTGCCAGCAGCAATGGGGGCCAGGAGACCCAGTACTTC
TRBV4-1	-	TRBJ2-6	-	CASNPVDGANVLTF	TGCGCCAGCAATCCGGTGGACGGGGCCAACGTCCTGACTTTC
TRBV5-1	many	TRBJ1-1	-	CASKEGTTMNTEAFF	TGCGCCAGCAAGGAGGGGACCACAATGAACACTGAAGCTTTCTTT
TRBV27	few	TRBJ2-5	-	CASSWTARLRETQYF	TGTGCCAGCAGTTGGACCGCGAGGTTGCGAGAGACCCAGTACTTC
TRBV5-1	few	TRBJ2-3	-	CASSLDPGTPVGFYTQYF	TGCGCCAGCAGCTTGGACCCCGGGACGCCCGTGGGATTTTATACGCAGTATTTT
TRBV4-1	-	TRBJ1-1	-	CASSQVFSGDDTEAFF	TGCGCCAGCAGCCAAGTATTTTCGGGGGACGACACTGAAGCTTTCTTT
TRBV7-8	-	TRBJ1-5	-	CASSLVQGQGSQPQHF	TGTGCCAGCAGCTTAGTTCAAGGGCAGGGGAGTCAGCCCCAGCATTTT
TRBV20-1	-	TRBJ2-3	TRBD2	CSGIAGGIDTQYF	TGCAGTGGCATAGCGGGGGGCATAGATACGCAGTATTTT
TRBV5-5	-	TRBJ1-6	-	CASSLRESSYNSPLHF	TGTGCCAGCAGCCTCAGGGAAAGCTCCTATAATTCACCCCTCCACTTT
TRBV29-1	-	TRBJ2-5	-	CSAITGEEQETQYF	TGCAGCGCTATTACAGGGGAGGAGCAAGAGACCCAGTACTTC
TRBV5-6	-	TRBJ2-3	-	CASSANRANTQYF	TGTGCCAGCAGCGCGAACAGGGCAAATACGCAGTATTTT
TRBV12-3/TRBV12-4	many	TRBJ1-5	-	CASSLMWQPQHF	TGTGCCAGCAGTTTAATGTGGCAGCCCCAGCATTTT
TRBV5-1	few	TRBJ2-1	TRBD2	CASSHTGLAGVYNEQFF	TGCGCCAGCAGCCATACGGGACTAGCGGGGGTCTACAATGAGCAGTTCTTC
TRBV6-1	-	TRBJ1-3	-	CASSVGGQDLNTIYF	TGTGCCAGCAGTGTTGGGGGCCAGGATCTGAACACCATATATTTT
TRBV20-1	many	TRBJ2-7	TRBD1	CSATIPGQRHEQYF	TGCAGTGCCACTATCCCGGGACAGAGGCACGAGCAGTACTTC
TRBV7-9	-	TRBJ1-5	TRBD1	CASSLDGTGISQPQHF	TGTGCCAGCAGCTTAGATGGGACAGGGATTTCGCAGCCCCAGCATTTT
TRBV30	few	TRBJ2-1	-	CAWSDGIGNEQFF	TGTGCCTGGAGTGACGGGATTGGGAATGAGCAGTTCTTC
TRBV12-3/TRBV12-4	few	TRBJ1-2	-	CASRGGVNYGYTF	TGTGCCAGCAGGGGGGGTGTGAACTATGGCTACACCTTC